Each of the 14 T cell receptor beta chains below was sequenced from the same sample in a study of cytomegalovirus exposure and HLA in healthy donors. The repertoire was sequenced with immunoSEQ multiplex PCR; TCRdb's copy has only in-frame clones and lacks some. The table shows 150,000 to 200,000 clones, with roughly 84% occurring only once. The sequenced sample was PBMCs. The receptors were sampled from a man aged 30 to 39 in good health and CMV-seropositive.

The CDR3 sequence: CASSFTGVNTGELFF. The CDR3 bases are TGTGCCAGCAGCTTCACGGGAGTTAATACCGGGGAGCTGTTTTTT. The rearrangement uses TRBV13 and TRBJ2-2, with a possible D match to TRBD2 (6 bases). The CDR3 runs to 15 residues. Germline V gives CDR1 PRHDT, CDR2 FYEKMQ (reference sequence). V lost 3 bases and J 5 bases, leaving 13 bases between the germline ends. The complete variable domain, with remaining parts taken from reference TRBV13 and TRBJ2-2, reads AAGVIQSPRHLIKEKRETATLKCYPIPRHDTVYWYQQGPGQDPQFLISFYEKMQSDKGSIPDRFSAQQFSDYHSELNMSSLELGDSALYFCASSFTGVNTGELFFGEGSRLTVL.

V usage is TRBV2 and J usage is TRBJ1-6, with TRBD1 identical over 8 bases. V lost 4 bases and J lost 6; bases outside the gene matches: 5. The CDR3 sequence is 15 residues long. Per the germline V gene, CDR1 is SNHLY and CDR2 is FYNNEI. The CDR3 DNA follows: TGTGCCAGCAGTGGTGGACAGGGAGGTAATTCACCCCTCCACTTT. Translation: CASSGGQGGNSPLHF.

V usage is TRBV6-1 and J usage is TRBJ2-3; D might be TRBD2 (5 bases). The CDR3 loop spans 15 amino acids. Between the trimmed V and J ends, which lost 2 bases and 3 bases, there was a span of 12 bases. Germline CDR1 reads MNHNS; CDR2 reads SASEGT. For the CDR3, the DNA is TGTGCCAGCAGTGAATTCACTAGTCGGACAGATACGCAGTATTTT. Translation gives CASSEFTSRTDTQYF.

The CDR3 DNA follows: TGTGCCAGCAGTTACACAGCGGACAGGGTGGATGGCTACACCTTC. It translates to CASSYTADRVDGYTF. J is TRBJ1-2 and V is TRBV6-5; 8 bases are shared with TRBD1. The CDR3 runs 15 residues. CDR1 is MNHEY and CDR2 is SVGAGI in the germline V gene. The J segment lost 6 bases and the V segment lost 2 bases, leaving 8 bases of the junction unmatched.

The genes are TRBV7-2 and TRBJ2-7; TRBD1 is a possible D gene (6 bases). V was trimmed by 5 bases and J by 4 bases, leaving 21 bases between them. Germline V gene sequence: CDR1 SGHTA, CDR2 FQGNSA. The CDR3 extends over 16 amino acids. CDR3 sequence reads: CASSPLLDRLTYEQYF. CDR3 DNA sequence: TGTGCCAGCAGCCCTCTCCTCGACAGGTTAACATACGAGCAGTACTTC.

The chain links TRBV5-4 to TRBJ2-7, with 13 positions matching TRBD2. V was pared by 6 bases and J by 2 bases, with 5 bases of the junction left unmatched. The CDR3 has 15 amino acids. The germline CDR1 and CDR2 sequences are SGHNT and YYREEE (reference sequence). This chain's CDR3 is CASTLGTSGTYEQYF. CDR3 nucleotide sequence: TGTGCCAGCACCCTGGGGACTAGCGGGACCTACGAGCAGTACTTC.

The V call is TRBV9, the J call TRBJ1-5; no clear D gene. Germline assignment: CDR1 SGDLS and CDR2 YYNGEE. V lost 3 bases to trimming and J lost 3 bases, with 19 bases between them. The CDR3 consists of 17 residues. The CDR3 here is CASSAGPTGTLNQPQHF. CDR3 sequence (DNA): TGTGCCAGCAGCGCCGGGCCAACGGGAACCCTCAATCAGCCCCAGCATTTT.

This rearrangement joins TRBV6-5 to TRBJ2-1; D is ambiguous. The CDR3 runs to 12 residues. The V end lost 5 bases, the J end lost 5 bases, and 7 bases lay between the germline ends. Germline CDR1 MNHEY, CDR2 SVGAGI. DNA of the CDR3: TGTGCCAGCAGTGCCAGAAACAATGAGCAGTTCTTC. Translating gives CASSARNNEQFF.

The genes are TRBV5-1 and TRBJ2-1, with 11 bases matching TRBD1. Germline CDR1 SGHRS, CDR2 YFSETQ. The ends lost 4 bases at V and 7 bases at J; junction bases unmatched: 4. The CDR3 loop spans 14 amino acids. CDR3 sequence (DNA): TGCGCCAGCAGCACTGGGACAGGGGGTAATGAGCAGTTCTTC. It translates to CASSTGTGGNEQFF.

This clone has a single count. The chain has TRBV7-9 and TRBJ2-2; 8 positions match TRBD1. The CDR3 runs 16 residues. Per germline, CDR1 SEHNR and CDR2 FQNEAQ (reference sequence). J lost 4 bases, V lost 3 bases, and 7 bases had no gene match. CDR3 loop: CASSFWTGMSTGELFF. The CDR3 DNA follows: TGTGCCAGCAGCTTCTGGACAGGGATGAGCACCGGGGAGCTGTTTTTT. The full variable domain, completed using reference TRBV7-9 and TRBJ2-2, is DTGVSQNPRHKITKRGQNVTFRCDPISEHNRLYWYRQTLGQGPEFLTYFQNEAQLEKSRLLSDRFSAERPKGSFSTLEIQRTEQGDSAMYLCASSFWTGMSTGELFFGEGSRLTVL.

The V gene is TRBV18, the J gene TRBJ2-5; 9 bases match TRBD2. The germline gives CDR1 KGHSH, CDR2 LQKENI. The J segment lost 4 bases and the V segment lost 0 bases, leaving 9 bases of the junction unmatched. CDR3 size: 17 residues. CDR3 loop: CASSPPLAGSLGETQYF. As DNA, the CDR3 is TGTGCCAGCTCACCACCTCTAGCGGGGTCGTTGGGAGAGACCCAGTACTTC.

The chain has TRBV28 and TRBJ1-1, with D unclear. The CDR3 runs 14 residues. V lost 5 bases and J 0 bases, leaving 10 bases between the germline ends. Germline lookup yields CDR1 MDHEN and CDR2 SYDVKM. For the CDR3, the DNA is TGTGCCAGCAGTGGCTACGGGGTGAACACTGAAGCTTTCTTT. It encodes CASSGYGVNTEAFF.

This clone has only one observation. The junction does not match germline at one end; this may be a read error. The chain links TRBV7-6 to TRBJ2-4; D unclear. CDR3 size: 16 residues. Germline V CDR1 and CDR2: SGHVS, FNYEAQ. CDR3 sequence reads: CASSLEAGFDKDIQYF. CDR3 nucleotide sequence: TGTGCCAGCAGCTTAGAAGCAGGCTTCGACAAAGACATTCAGTACTTC.

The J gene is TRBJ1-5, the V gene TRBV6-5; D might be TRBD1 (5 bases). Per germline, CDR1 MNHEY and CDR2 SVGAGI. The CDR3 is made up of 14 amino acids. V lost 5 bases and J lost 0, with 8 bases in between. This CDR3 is CASSRQFSNQPQHF. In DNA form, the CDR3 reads TGTGCCAGCAGTCGACAGTTTAGCAATCAGCCCCAGCATTTT.